This T cell receptor (beta chain) was captured by sequencing in a study of shared clonotypes between healthy human individuals. Cells designated naive CD8 were CD45RO-negative and were positively selected for CCR7, with terminally differentiated effector memory CD45RA+ cells excluded. The V end lost 0 bases, the J end lost 1 base, and 9 bases lay between the germline ends. The CDR3 has 15 amino acids. Germline V gene sequence: CDR1 SEHNR, CDR2 FQNEAQ (reference sequence). Assay execution proceeded at the deep level. Per the authors' pipeline: ImmunoSEQ supplied junction-only sequences lacking quality scores, so filtering was different. The assay was immunoSEQ multiplex PCR, and TCRdb's table has in-frame clones only and misses some. That table furnishes V, J and clone size, whereas the DNA furnished D and trimming. Of about 2.1 million clones listed, approximately 94% are singletons.

The receptor was derived from a man aged 18 to 35 in good health. Some clones in this sample may be carry-over from other donors' samples. Sequenced sample: naive CD8+ T cells from PBMCs. This chain uses TRBV7-9 with TRBJ1-1; D not certain. The CDR3: CASSLAGRGNTEAFF. Here the CDR3 DNA reads TGTGCCAGCAGCTTAGCTGGGCGAGGGAACACTGAAGCTTTCTTT.